The entry that follows covers one TCR beta chain sequence. The CDR3 contains 14 residues. From germline, CDR1 is DFQATT and CDR2 SNEGSKA (reference sequence). Trimming removed 0 bases at V and 5 bases at J, with 14 bases between. Random hexamers were used to reverse transcribe the RNA input (about 0.5 to 1 ug). TCRdb re-analysed the immunoSEQ multiplex PCR reads in MiXCR, keeping a single row per CDR3 protein. The table includes about 140,000 distinct CDR3 sequences, approximately 95% detected once. The data were obtained in a study of CD8 T cells in Susac syndrome. As judged by recently defined diagnostic criteria, patients with Susac syndrome had definite or probable disease. FACS was used to enrich TEMRA cells, whereas the CD8+ and CD4+ T cells were obtained by negative isolation.

The chain carries TRBV20-1 and TRBJ2-7; D tentatively reads TRBD1 or TRBD2 (5 bases each). The clonotype was recovered from a human donor with Susac syndrome. The source material was CD4+ T cells from PBMCs. Written as DNA, the CDR3 is TGCAGTGCTAGAGATGTAGAGGGGCTCGACGAGCAGTACTTC. Residues: CSARDVEGLDEQYF.